This TCR beta chain was captured by sequencing in a study of shared clonotypes between healthy human individuals (dated by TCRdb to 2018 to 2021). Turning to the overall study: A few men and a couple of women, aged 18 to 49 years, made up the cohort. Between about 0.8 and 9.5 billion PBMCs per donor were obtained by leukapheresis. Different laboratories and diverse techniques were used to prepare libraries and sequence TCR repertoires, to increase sequencing depth and limit assay-specific biases. Blood TCR repertoires of five healthy adults were deeply sequenced to estimate repertoire size and the extent of clonotype sharing between individuals. For each donor, CD4 naive and CD4 memory were each run on three plates, CD8 naive on two plates, and CD8 memory on one plate. What the work shows at the level of the full study, not this receptor alone: Larger estimated clonotype richness was generally found for naive subsets than for memory subsets. Higher generation probabilities were observed for clonotypes shared by all four sorted-subset donors than for non-shared clonotypes. Only blood was sampled, and tissue TCR repertoires likely differ from those in blood. Roughly 5% of naive CD4, 3.5% of naive CD8, about 2.5% of memory CD4, and approximately 0.4% of memory CD8 clonotypes were shared across four donors. Because the study included only a small number of donors, the genetic and exposure-history diversity represented was limited. Rarefaction of sorted-subset datasets indicated incomplete sequencing despite the large sequencing depth. Based on pairwise subsampling, the degree of clonotype sharing among donors was expected to be affected by sequencing depth.

V lost 0 bases and J lost 6 bases; the stretch between them is 26 bases long. The CDR3 numbers 20 residues from cysteine through phenylalanine. Just the 60-base CDR3 DNA is kept, in frame starting at base 1. Looking up the germline V gene yields CDR1 MNHNS and CDR2 SASEGT. CD8 naive samples consisted of CD45RO-negative cells that were positively selected for CCR7, yielding a CD45RA+CCR7+ population without TemRA cells. The donors were healthy, HIV-negative adults who had no recently reported acute infections or vaccinations. Only Caucasian adults living in Nashville, Tennessee, USA were represented among the donors. Blood was obtained by leukapheresis, after which PBMCs were separated by Ficoll-Histopaque density gradient centrifugation and cryopreserved in liquid nitrogen vapor phase. Purity and quantity of every magnetically sorted T cell population were checked by analytical flow cytometry. From each sorted fraction, genomic DNA was isolated and quantified by UV absorbance on a Nanodrop 2000c.

Remarks on this clone: No cognate antigen has been identified for it. No clone much larger than this one lies a single base away; base qualities are absent.

TCR CDR3 regions were amplified from genomic DNA by multiplex PCR using the deep immunoSEQ assay. Extracted genomic DNA from each cell subset was distributed evenly across all wells of several immunoSEQ 96-well plates, and each plate was treated as a replicate. For sorted subsets, roughly 0.2 ug genomic DNA, equal to 25,000 to 35,000 T cell genomes, was loaded into each replicate PCR. Purified libraries were quantified with a Qubit 3.0 fluorometer, sized on a Bioanalyzer 2100, and re-quantified with the KAPA Library Quantification kit. Every immunoSEQ 96-well plate was sequenced on a dedicated single-read 150-cycle Illumina NextSeq 550 flow cell. As for the authors' bioinformatics: Because the immunoSEQ output held only junctional sequences and lacked quality scores, the filtering could not match the filtering applied to full-length reads. To assign V/J genes and CDR3, sequences were annotated against IMGT germline references using PyIR, a Python wrapper for IgBLAST v1.9. Reads with weak V/J assignments (E-value above 1e-6), missing CDR3, stop codons, out-of-frame junctions, or ambiguous translated residues were removed. V3J clonotypes were defined as sequences sharing an identical inferred V gene, J gene, and CDR3 amino acid sequence. Percentage overlap between repertoires was calculated by dividing the number of shared unique clonotypes by the size of the smaller repertoire. RTK rarefaction, the Chao1 estimator, and Recon v2.1 estimates of unobserved clonotypes were used to assess repertoire richness. Generation probabilities for all TCRbeta clonotypes obtained by the gDNA method from a handful of donors were computed using OLGA. The source is immuneACCESS, and TCRdb retained only in-frame sequences with V and J called. Part of the clones is not carried over; for the studies checked, unresolved V genes explain less than half of this, and the remainder is unexplained. That table is the source of V, J and clone size, and D and trimming were worked out from the DNA. Within this sample are hundreds of thousands of clones, with around 95% of them counted one time only. The ten largest account for approximately 0.12% of the sample.

The V gene is TRBV6-1 and the J gene is TRBJ1-4; TRBD1 could be the D gene, as 6 bases match. The source of this sequence is a woman in her twenties or thirties in good health. Material for sequencing was naive CD8+ T cells sorted from blood. The meaning of the sample's cell subset or site label: CD45RA+CCR7+. The DNA sequence follows: TGTGCCAGCAGTGAAGCGCCACAGGACAGTGGATGGGGTTTTGATGAAAAACTGTTTTTT. Protein translation: CASSEAPQDSGWGFDEKLFF.